The 12 T cell receptor beta chains below all came from one sample that was sequenced in a study of siplizumab effects on memory and regulatory T cells. Measured with immunoSEQ multiplex PCR; TCRdb has only the in-frame clones, and not every one. Found here are some 96,000 clones, 80% to 95% of them singletons; the top ten hold roughly 0.16%. Sequenced sample: CD4+ T cells sorted from blood. These receptors originate from a human donor in good health.

The rearrangement links TRBV7-3 to TRBJ1-1; no definite D call. CDR3 length equals 13 residues. V shed 6 bases and J shed 5 bases, with 13 bases lying between them. Germline CDR1 reads SGHTA; CDR2 reads FQGTGA. Written as DNA, the CDR3 is TGTGCCAGCAGTCAGACGCCCGGAACTGAAGCTTTCTTT. It yields the protein CASSQTPGTEAFF.

The chain uses TRBV27 and TRBJ2-7, with 7 positions matching TRBD1. J lost 4 bases, V lost 1 base, and 7 bases had no gene match. The CDR3 has 15 residues. Germline CDR1 and CDR2: MNHEY and SMNVEV (reference sequence). CDR3 nucleotide sequence: TGTGCCAGCAGTTTATTCGGGGACAGAGAATACGAGCAGTACTTC. It encodes CASSLFGDREYEQYF.

The chain couples TRBV4-3 to TRBJ1-2; D is perhaps TRBD1 (6 bases). The V gene lost 0 bases and the J gene lost 4 bases, with 15 bases spanning the gap. This CDR3 is 16 amino acids long. Germline V gives CDR1 LGHNA, CDR2 YSLEER. The CDR3 protein is CASSQDPGAEGYGYTF. In DNA form, the CDR3 reads TGCGCCAGCAGCCAAGATCCGGGGGCCGAAGGCTATGGCTACACCTTC.

The V call is TRBV7-3, the J call TRBJ2-7, with unresolved D. CDR1 and CDR2 (germline): SGHTA, FQGTGA. This CDR3 is built from 14 residues. Deletions cut 4 bases from V and 0 bases from J, with 10 bases between. The CDR3 spells CASSYGPSSYEQYF. The CDR3 DNA sequence: TGTGCCAGCAGCTACGGGCCAAGCTCCTACGAGCAGTACTTC.

The V gene is TRBV6-1, the J gene TRBJ2-3; 14 bases map to TRBD2. The trim removed 4 bases at V and 2 bases at J, leaving 11 bases unmatched. The length of the CDR3 is 19 residues. Germline V CDR1 and CDR2: MNHNS, SASEGT. CDR3 protein: CASSARLAGGPKYTDTQYF. CDR3 in DNA: TGTGCCAGCAGTGCCCGACTAGCGGGGGGGCCGAAATACACAGATACGCAGTATTTT.

The CDR3 loop reads CASSPWTSGGLTGELFF. The CDR3 coding sequence is TGCGCCAGCAGCCCCTGGACTAGCGGGGGGCTCACCGGGGAGCTGTTTTTT. The chain recombines TRBV4-1 with TRBJ2-2, with 14 bases matching TRBD2. The CDR3 is 17 residues long. The V gene end was trimmed by 4 bases and the J gene end by 4 bases; junction bases not matched to a gene: 5. The germline V gene encodes CDR1 MGHRA and CDR2 YSYEKL.

The chain employs TRBV7-2 and TRBJ2-1; D uncertain. Per the germline V gene, CDR1 is SGHTA and CDR2 is FQGNSA. The V end was cut by 5 bases, the J end by 8 bases, with 19 bases between. The CDR3 runs 15 residues. CDR3 sequence (DNA): TGTGCCAGCAGCCAAGGACCTACTGGAATGGATGAGCAGTTCTTC. Protein: CASSQGPTGMDEQFF.

This clone was seen just once. J is TRBJ2-3 and V is TRBV9; D unresolved. V was trimmed by 0 bases and J by 2 bases, leaving 7 bases between them. Germline assignment: CDR1 SGDLS and CDR2 YYNGEE. The CDR3 runs to 14 residues. CDR3 bases: TGTGCCAGCAGCGTAGAAGGCACCACAGATACGCAGTATTTT. Translating gives CASSVEGTTDTQYF.

In this sample, this clone turned up a few times. This chain joins TRBV5-4 and TRBJ1-2; D might be TRBD1 (6 bases). Germline CDR1 SGHNT, CDR2 YYREEE (reference sequence). The CDR3 is made up of 16 amino acids. The germline V and J ends were trimmed by 1 base and 4 bases, with 17 bases remaining between them. The CDR3 bases are TGTGCCAGCAGCTTGCCCGGGCAGATGGGGGCCTATGGCTACACCTTC. Translated: CASSLPGQMGAYGYTF.

J is TRBJ2-3 and V is TRBV15; 9 bases fit TRBD2. J was trimmed by 2 bases and V by 3 bases; bases with no gene match: 3. Per the germline V gene, CDR1 is LNHNV and CDR2 is YYDKDF (reference sequence). The CDR3 consists of 15 residues. Here the CDR3 DNA reads TGTGCCACCAGCAGGCTAGCGGGGCTCACAGATACGCAGTATTTT. Its translation: CATSRLAGLTDTQYF.

The gene calls are TRBV7-6 and TRBJ2-7; D gene unclear. The CDR3 covers 12 residues. Trimming shortened V by 2 bases and J by 3 bases, and 5 bases separated the two germline ends. Germline V gene sequence: CDR1 SGHVS, CDR2 FNYEAQ. The CDR3 DNA sequence: TGTGCCAGCAGCTTACAAGGCTACGAGCAGTACTTC. Amino acid sequence: CASSLQGYEQYF. The entire variable domain, with the rest obtained from reference TRBV7-6 and TRBJ2-7, is as follows: GAGVSQSPRYKVTKRGQDVALRCDPISGHVSLYWYRQALGQGPEFLTYFNYEAQQDKSGLPNDRFSAERPEGSISTLTIQRTEQRDSAMYRCASSLQGYEQYFGPGTRLTVT.

The chain employs TRBV28 and TRBJ1-1; D is perhaps TRBD1 (5 bases). V lost 5 bases, J lost 3 bases, and 16 bases lay in between. The CDR3 has 15 amino acids. Per the germline V gene, CDR1 is MDHEN and CDR2 is SYDVKM. The DNA of the CDR3 is TGTGCCAGCAGTCTAGGGTGGGGCCGGGACACTGAAGCTTTCTTT. It specifies CASSLGWGRDTEAFF. The entire variable domain, with the rest obtained from reference TRBV28 and TRBJ1-1, is as follows: DVKVTQSSRYLVKRTGEKVFLECVQDMDHENMFWYRQDPGLGLRLIYFSYDVKMKEKGDIPEGYSVSREKKERFSLILESASTNQTSMYLCASSLGWGRDTEAFFGQGTRLTVV.